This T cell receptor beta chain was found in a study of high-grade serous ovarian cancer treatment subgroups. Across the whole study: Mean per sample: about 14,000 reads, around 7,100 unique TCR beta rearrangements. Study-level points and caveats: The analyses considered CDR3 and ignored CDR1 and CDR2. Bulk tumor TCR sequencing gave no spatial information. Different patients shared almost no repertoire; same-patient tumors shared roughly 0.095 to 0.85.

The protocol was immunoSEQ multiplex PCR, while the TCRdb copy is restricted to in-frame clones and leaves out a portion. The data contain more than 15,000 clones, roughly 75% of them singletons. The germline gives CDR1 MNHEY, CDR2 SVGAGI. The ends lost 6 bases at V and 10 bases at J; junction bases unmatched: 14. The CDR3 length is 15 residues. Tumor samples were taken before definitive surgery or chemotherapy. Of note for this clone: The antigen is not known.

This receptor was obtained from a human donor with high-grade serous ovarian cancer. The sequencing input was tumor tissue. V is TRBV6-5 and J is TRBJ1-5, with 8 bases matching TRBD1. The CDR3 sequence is CASRPDRAIKGPQHF. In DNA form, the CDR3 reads TGTGCCAGCAGACCGGACAGGGCGATCAAAGGACCCCAGCATTTT.